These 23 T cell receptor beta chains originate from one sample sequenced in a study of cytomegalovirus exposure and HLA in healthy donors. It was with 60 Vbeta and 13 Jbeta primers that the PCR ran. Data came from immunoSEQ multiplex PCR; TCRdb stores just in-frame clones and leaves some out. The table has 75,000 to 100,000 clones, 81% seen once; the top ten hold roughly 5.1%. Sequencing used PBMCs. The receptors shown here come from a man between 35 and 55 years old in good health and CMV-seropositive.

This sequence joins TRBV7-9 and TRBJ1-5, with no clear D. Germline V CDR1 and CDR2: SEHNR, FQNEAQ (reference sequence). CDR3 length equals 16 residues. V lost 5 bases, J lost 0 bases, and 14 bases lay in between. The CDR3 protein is CASSLQDGNSNQPQHF. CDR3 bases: TGTGCCAGCAGCCTCCAAGACGGGAATAGCAATCAGCCCCAGCATTTT.

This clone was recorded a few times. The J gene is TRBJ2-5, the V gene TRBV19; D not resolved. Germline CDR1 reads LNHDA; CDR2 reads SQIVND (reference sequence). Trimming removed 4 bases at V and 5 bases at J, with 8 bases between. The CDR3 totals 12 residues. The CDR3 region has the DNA TGTGCCAGTAGTAGCCTGAGTGAGACCCAGTACTTC. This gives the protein CASSSLSETQYF. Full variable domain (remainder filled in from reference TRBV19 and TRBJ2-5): DGGITQSPKYLFRKEGQNVTLSCEQNLNHDAMYWYRQDPGQGLRLIYYSQIVNDFQKGDIAEGYSVSREKKESFPLTVTSAQKNPTAFYLCASSSLSETQYFGPGTRLLVL.

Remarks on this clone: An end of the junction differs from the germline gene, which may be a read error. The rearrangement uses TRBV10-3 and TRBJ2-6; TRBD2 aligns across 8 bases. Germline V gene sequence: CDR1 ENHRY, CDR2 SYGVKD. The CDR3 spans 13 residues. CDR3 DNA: TGTGCCATCAGAGACGGGGGGGCCAACGGCCTGACTTTC. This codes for CAIRDGGANGLTF.

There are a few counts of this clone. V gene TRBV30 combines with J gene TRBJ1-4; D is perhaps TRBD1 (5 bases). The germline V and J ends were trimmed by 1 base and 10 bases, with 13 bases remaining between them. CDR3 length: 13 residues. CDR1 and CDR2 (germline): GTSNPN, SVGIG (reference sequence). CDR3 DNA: TGTGCCTGGAGTGGACAGAGTTCTGGAAAACTGTTTTTT. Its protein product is CAWSGQSSGKLFF. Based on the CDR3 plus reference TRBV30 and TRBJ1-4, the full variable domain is SQTIHQWPATLVQPVGSPLSLECTVEGTSNPNLYWYRQAAGRGLQLLFYSVGIGQISSEVPQNLSASRPQDRQFILSSKKLLLSDSGFYLCAWSGQSSGKLFFGSGTQLSVL.

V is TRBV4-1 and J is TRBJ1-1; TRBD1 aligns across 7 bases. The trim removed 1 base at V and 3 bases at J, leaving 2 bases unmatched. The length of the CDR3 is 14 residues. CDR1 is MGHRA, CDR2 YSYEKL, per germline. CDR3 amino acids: CASSQATGDTEAFF. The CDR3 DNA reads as TGCGCCAGCAGCCAAGCAACAGGGGACACTGAAGCTTTCTTT.

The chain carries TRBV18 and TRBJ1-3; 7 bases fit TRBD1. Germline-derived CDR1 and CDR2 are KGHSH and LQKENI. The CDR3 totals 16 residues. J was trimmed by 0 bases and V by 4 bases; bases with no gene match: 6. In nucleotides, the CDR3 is TGTGCCAGCTCACAGGGACAGCCGAGCTCTGGAAACACCATATATTTT. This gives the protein CASSQGQPSSGNTIYF.

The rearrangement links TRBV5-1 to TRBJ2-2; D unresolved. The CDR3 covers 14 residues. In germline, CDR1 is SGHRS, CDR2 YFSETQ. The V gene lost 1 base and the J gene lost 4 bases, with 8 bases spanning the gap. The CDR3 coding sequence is TGCGCCAGCAGCTTGTACAGCCTCACCGGGGAGCTGTTTTTT. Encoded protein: CASSLYSLTGELFF.

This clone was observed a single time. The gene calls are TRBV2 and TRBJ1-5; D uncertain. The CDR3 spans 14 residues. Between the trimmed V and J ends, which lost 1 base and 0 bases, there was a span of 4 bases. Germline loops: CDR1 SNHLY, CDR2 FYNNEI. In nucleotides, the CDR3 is TGTGCCAGCAGTGAAGGAGATAGCAATCAGCCCCAGCATTTT. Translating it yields CASSEGDSNQPQHF.

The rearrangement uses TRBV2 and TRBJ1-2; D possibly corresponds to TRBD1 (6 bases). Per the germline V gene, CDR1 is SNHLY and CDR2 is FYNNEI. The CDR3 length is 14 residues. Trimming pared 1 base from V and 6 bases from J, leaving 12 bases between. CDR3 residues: CASSEDRVSDGYTF. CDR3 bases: TGTGCCAGCAGTGAAGACAGGGTATCTGATGGCTACACCTTC. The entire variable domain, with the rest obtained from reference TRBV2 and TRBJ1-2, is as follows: EPEVTQTPSHQVTQMGQEVILRCVPISNHLYFYWYRQILGQKVEFLVSFYNNEISEKSEIFDDQFSVERPDGSNFTLKIRSTKLEDSAMYFCASSEDRVSDGYTFGSGTRLTVV.

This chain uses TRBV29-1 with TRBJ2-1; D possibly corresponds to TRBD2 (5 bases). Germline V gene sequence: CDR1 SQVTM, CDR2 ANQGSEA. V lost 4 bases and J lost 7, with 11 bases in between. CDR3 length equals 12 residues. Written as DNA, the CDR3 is TGCAGCGTTGTTTCTAGAGGGAATGAGCAGTTCTTC. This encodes CSVVSRGNEQFF.

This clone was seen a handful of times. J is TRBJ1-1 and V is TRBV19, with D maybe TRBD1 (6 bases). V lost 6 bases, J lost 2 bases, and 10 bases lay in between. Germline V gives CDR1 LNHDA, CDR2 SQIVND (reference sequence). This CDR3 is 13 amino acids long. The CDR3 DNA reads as TGTGCCAGTAGGTGGACAGTCAACACTGAAGCTTTCTTT. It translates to CASRWTVNTEAFF.

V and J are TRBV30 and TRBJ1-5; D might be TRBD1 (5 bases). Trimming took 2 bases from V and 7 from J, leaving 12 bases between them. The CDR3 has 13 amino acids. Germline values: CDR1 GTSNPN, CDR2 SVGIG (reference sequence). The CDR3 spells CAWSQGFMQPQHF. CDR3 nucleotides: TGTGCCTGGAGTCAGGGTTTCATGCAGCCCCAGCATTTT. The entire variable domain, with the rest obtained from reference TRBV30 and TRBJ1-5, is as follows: SQTIHQWPATLVQPVGSPLSLECTVEGTSNPNLYWYRQAAGRGLQLLFYSVGIGQISSEVPQNLSASRPQDRQFILSSKKLLLSDSGFYLCAWSQGFMQPQHFGDGTRLSIL.

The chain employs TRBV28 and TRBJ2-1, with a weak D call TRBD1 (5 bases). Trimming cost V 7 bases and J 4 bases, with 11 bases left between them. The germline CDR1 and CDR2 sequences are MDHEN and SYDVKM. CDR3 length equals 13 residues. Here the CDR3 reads CASTETEYNEQFF. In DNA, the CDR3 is TGTGCCAGCACCGAGACAGAATACAATGAGCAGTTCTTC.

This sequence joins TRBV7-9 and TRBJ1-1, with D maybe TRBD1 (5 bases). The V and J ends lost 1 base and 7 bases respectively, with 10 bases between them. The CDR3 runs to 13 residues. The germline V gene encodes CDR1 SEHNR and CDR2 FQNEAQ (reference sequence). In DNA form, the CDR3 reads TGTGCCAGCAGCTTAGATCAAAGGGGTGAAGCTTTCTTT. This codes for CASSLDQRGEAFF.

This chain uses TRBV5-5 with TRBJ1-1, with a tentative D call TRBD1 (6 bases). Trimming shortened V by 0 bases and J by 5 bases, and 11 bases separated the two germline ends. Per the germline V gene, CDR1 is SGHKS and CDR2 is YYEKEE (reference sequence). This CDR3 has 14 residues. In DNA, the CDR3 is TGTGCCAGCAGCTTGGAAGGGGGTAGGACTGAAGCTTTCTTT. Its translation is CASSLEGGRTEAFF.

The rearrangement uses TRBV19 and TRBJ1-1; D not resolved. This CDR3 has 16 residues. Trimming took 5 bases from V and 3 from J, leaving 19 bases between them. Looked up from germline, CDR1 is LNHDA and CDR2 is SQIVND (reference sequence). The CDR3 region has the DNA TGTGCCAGTAGTCCCGTTGGTTGGGGAGGGTACACTGAAGCTTTCTTT. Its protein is CASSPVGWGGYTEAFF.

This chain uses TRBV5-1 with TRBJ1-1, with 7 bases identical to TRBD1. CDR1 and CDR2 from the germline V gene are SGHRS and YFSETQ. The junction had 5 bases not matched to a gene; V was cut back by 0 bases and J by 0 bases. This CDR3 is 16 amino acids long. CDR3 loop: CASSLAGTDLNTEAFF. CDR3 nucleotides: TGCGCCAGCAGCTTGGCGGGGACAGACTTGAACACTGAAGCTTTCTTT.

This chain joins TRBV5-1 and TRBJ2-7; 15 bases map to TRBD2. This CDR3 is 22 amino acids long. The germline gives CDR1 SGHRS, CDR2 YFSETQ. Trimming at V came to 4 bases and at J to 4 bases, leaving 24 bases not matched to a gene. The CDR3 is CASSKGTGGGLAGGSSGYEQYF. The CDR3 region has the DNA TGCGCCAGCAGCAAAGGGACAGGGGGGGGACTAGCGGGAGGCTCCAGTGGATACGAGCAGTACTTC.

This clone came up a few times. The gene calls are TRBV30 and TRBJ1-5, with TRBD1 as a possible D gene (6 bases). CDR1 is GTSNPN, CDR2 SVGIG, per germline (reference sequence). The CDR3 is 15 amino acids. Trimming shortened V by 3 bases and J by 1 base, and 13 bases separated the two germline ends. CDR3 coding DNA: TGTGCCTGGAGCCTAGGGGGACCAAGCAATCAGCCCCAGCATTTT. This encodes CAWSLGGPSNQPQHF.

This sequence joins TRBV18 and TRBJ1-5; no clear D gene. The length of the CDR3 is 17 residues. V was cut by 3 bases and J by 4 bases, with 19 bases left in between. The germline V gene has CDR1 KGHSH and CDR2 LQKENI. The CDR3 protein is CASSPYASGFANQPQHF. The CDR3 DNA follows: TGTGCCAGCTCACCTTACGCGTCCGGGTTTGCAAATCAGCCCCAGCATTTT.

CDR3 in amino acids: CASSMDRAQGQPQHF. In DNA form, the CDR3 reads TGTGCCAGTAGTATGGACAGAGCCCAGGGTCAGCCCCAGCATTTT. The chain joins TRBV19 to TRBJ1-5, with D maybe TRBD1 (6 bases). CDR3 length equals 15 residues. Trimming left V 3 bases short and J 6 bases short, with 15 bases between. The germline V gene has CDR1 LNHDA and CDR2 SQIVND (reference sequence).

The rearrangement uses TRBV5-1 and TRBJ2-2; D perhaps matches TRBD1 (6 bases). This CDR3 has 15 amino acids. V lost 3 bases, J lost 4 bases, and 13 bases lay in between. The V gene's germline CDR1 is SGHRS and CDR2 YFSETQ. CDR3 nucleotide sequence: TGCGCCAGCAGCTCGTCCCGGGACATCACCGGGGAGCTGTTTTTT. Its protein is CASSSSRDITGELFF.

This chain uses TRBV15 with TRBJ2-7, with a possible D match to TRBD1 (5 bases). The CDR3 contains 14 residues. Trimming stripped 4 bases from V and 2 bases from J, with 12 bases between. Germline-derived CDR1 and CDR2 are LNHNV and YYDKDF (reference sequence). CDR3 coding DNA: TGTGCCACCAGCATGGGATCAGGGACCTACGAGCAGTACTTC. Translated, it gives CATSMGSGTYEQYF. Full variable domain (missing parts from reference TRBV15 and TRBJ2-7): DAMVIQNPRYQVTQFGKPVTLSCSQTLNHNVMYWYQQKSSQAPKLLFHYYDKDFNNEADTPDNFQSRRPNTSFCFLDIRSPGLGDTAMYLCATSMGSGTYEQYFGPGTRLTVT.